A selection of T cell receptor beta chains follows, all from one sample in a study of identifying expanded T cells in peripheral blood. Using immunoSEQ multiplex PCR, the repertoire was profiled, and TCRdb retains in-frame clones only, with some absent. The sample yields some 95,000 clones, approximately 86% seen once. The sample was blood. The source of these receptors is a person between 18 and 69 years old in good health. The CDR3 runs from the conserved cysteine through the conserved F or W. The D gene is left open where the match is weak. Clone size appears in some rows only: once, few, many, or a class for an expanded clone.

D	size	length	V	J	DNA	CDR3
TRBD2	-	20	TRBV19	TRBJ2-3	TGTGCCACTCACGGCTCCCCCCGACTGAATAGTAGCGGGGGCACAGATACGCAGTATTTT	CATHGSPRLNSSGGTDTQYF
TRBD1	-	13	TRBV11-2	TRBJ1-5	TGTGCCAGCAGCGGGGGACAGCATCAGCCCCAGCATTTT	CASSGGQHQPQHF
-	-	11	TRBV6-5	TRBJ2-1	TGTGCCAGCGCCTATTACAATGAGCAGTTCTTC	CASAYYNEQFF
TRBD1	few	13	TRBV27	TRBJ1-5	TGTGCCAGCAGTTTCAGGGGACAGCAGCCCCAGCATTTT	CASSFRGQQPQHF
-	-	16	TRBV2	TRBJ2-1	TGTGCCAGATACACCCCAGGGGTCCTCTCCTACAATGAGCAGTTCTTC	CARYTPGVLSYNEQFF
-	-	15	TRBV15	TRBJ1-2	TGTGCCACCAGCAGAGATTTGGGTCCTGTGGCTGGCTACACCTTC	CATSRDLGPVAGYTF
TRBD2	-	15	TRBV19	TRBJ2-1	TGTGCCAGTAGCCCGAGGACTAGCGGGGGGGCAGTGCAGTTCTTC	CASSPRTSGGAVQFF
TRBD2	-	15	TRBV5-1	TRBJ2-7	TGCGCCAGCAGCCCTGGAGAATTAGCGGGGCGCGAGCAGTACTTC	CASSPGELAGREQYF
-	-	14	TRBV10-1	TRBJ2-1	TGCGCCAGCACCGATGACACCTTATACAATGAGCAGTTCTTC	CASTDDTLYNEQFF
-	-	13	TRBV27	TRBJ1-5	TGTGCCAGCAGTTTGAACCGTAAACAGCCCCAGCATTTT	CASSLNRKQPQHF
-	-	11	TRBV2	TRBJ1-2	TGTGCCAGCATGGACAACTATGGCTACACCTTC	CASMDNYGYTF
-	few	13	TRBV7-8	TRBJ2-7	TGTGCCAGCAGCTTTACAAGTTCCTACGAGCAGTACTTC	CASSFTSSYEQYF
-	-	15	TRBV6-5	TRBJ1-1	TGTGCCAGCAGTAACAGAGGCATCATGAACACTGAAGCTTTCTTT	CASSNRGIMNTEAFF
-	-	15	TRBV7-2	TRBJ2-7	TGTGCCAGCAGCAAGGGGACACGTAGCTCCTACGAGCAGTACTTC	CASSKGTRSSYEQYF
-	once	15	TRBV7-2	TRBJ2-5	TGTGCCAGCAGCTTAGCGCTCACAGATCAAGAGACCCAGTACTTC	CASSLALTDQETQYF
-	-	15	TRBV19	TRBJ2-5	TGTGCCAGTAGTATAGCGCGCAGCCTCGGAGAGACCCAGTACTTC	CASSIARSLGETQYF